Sequencing of this T cell receptor (beta chain) was carried out in a study of control samples from healthy donors and cancer patients. The table came from immunoSEQ multiplex PCR; TCRdb's copy has only in-frame clones and leaves some out. The sample has under 150,000 clones; 85% to 95% are singletons. In germline, CDR1 is MDHEN, CDR2 SYDVKM. Trimming took off 6 bases at V and 1 base at J, with 15 bases between the two ends. This CDR3 region has 15 residues. V gene TRBV28 combines with J gene TRBJ1-2; D may be TRBD1 (6 bases). Specimen: PBMCs. The TCR was taken from a man aged 50-60 years with head and neck cancer. CDR3 in amino acids: CASRQGGPFNYGYTF. Here the CDR3 DNA reads TGTGCCAGCAGACAAGGGGGTCCCTTTAACTATGGCTACACCTTC.